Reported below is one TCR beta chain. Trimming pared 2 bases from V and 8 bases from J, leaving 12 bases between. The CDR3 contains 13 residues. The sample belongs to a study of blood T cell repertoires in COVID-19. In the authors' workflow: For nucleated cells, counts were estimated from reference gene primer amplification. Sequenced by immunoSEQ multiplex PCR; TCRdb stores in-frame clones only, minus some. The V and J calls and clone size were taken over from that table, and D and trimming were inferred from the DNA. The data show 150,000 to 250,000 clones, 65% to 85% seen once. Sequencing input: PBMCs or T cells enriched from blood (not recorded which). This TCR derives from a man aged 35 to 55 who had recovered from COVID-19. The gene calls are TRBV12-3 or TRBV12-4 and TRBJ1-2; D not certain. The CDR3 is CASSLSGSYGYTF. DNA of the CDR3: TGTGCCAGCAGTTTATCTGGTTCCTACGGCTACACCTTC.